The clone carrying this TCR beta chain was counted ten times or more. Antigen: not known. The entry originates in a study of identical twins. Points from the study as a whole: Rather than following the same donors, the conclusions depended on cross-sectional statistical analysis. Out-of-frame alpha sequences shared by twins showed excess low generation probability. Cord blood beta clonotypes that were abundant carried fewer insertions, and memory repertoires showed no such trend.

A universal primer site was incorporated via template switching, and the cDNA contained unique molecular identifiers. TCRdb re-called the 5' RACE reads with MiXCR, one entry per CDR3 protein. Counted here are 120,000 to 150,000 distinct CDR3 sequences, around 3.5% occurring once; the ten biggest clones make up 8.1%. This TCR derives from a man between 18 and 35 years old in good health. The sequenced sample was memory T cells sorted from blood.

CDR3 sequence (DNA): TGTGCCAGCAGTTATCTTGCCGGTTGGCGGACGAACACCGGGGAGCTGTTTTTT. Residues: CASSYLAGWRTNTGELFF. J is TRBJ2-2 and V is TRBV27; unclear D gene. The CDR3 length is 18 residues. V lost 4 bases and J 0 bases, leaving 18 bases between the germline ends. Germline CDR1 MNHEY, CDR2 SMNVEV (reference sequence).